This T cell receptor (beta chain) was observed in a study of immune evolution from preneoplasia to lung adenocarcinoma. Germline V gene lookup returns CDR1 KGHSY and CDR2 FQNENV. V gave up 4 bases and J gave up 0 bases, with 10 bases separating them. The CDR3 length is 15 residues. Sequencing was performed with immunoSEQ multiplex PCR; in TCRdb, only in-frame clones are kept and a portion is missing. The profile shows about 4,700 clones, around 76% of them singletons. Regarding the study as a whole: Top clone frequencies peaked in normal lung, apparently declining through invasive adenocarcinoma. KRAS-mutant nodules had the highest T cell clonality.

To note about this clone: What it recognizes is unknown. The same CDR3 can be traced to other DNA sequences in this sample.

The sample was FFPE minimally invasive lung adenocarcinoma tissue. This chain links TRBV16 with TRBJ1-5; D is uncertain. The origin of this receptor is a person aged 55 to 79 with lung adenocarcinoma. CDR3 residues: CASSPLGYSNQPQHF. DNA of the CDR3: TGTGCCAGCAGCCCCCTCGGATATAGCAATCAGCCCCAGCATTTT.